The 28 T cell receptor beta chains reported below all come from one sample, sequenced in a study of T-cell reconstitution after alpha-beta-depleted transplantation in children. Preparing the TCRbeta library involved the use of unique molecular identifiers. TCRdb itself ran the PCR reads through MiXCR, one entry per CDR3 protein. The sample consists of about 870,000 distinct CDR3 sequences, under 20% of them appearing once. The specimen comprised PBMCs, mostly from graft donor cells, sampled 360 days after TCRalphabeta/CD19-depleted stem cell transplant. The receptor source for this set is a male patient younger than 18 who had a stem cell transplant for acute lymphoblastic leukemia, so the T cells may come from the graft donor.

Only a few counts were recorded for this clonotype. The chain employs TRBV18 and TRBJ2-5; D is perhaps TRBD2 (5 bases). Trimming cost V 1 base and J 4 bases, with 22 bases left between them. The V gene's germline CDR1 is KGHSH and CDR2 LQKENI. This CDR3 spans 18 amino acids. The CDR3 protein is CASSPRASSRRLTETQYF. In nucleotides, the CDR3 is TGTGCCAGCTCACCACGGGCTAGCTCTAGGCGTTTGACAGAGACCCAGTACTTC.

Many counts were recorded for this clonotype. The chain uses TRBV28 and TRBJ2-7, with 8 bases matching TRBD1. This CDR3 has 14 residues. Germline assignment: CDR1 MDHEN and CDR2 SYDVKM. Trimming at V came to 5 bases and at J to 2 bases, leaving 5 bases not matched to a gene. The CDR3 here is CASSPDRAAYEQYF. In nucleotides, the CDR3 is TGTGCCAGCAGTCCGGACAGGGCCGCCTACGAGCAGTACTTC.

The sample holds many counts of this clonotype. The V gene is TRBV5-1, the J gene TRBJ2-2; D might be TRBD2 (5 bases). Germline V gives CDR1 SGHRS, CDR2 YFSETQ. This CDR3 is 14 amino acids long. V was clipped by 1 base and J by 5 bases, with 9 bases between them. CDR3 sequence (DNA): TGCGCCAGCAGCTTGCCTAGCTGGACCGGGGAGCTGTTTTTT. It encodes CASSLPSWTGELFF.

This chain uses TRBV12-3 or TRBV12-4 with TRBJ1-2, with a possible D match to TRBD1 (6 bases). V was pared by 3 bases and J by 8 bases, with 16 bases between. There are 14 residues in the CDR3. As DNA, the CDR3 is TGTGCCAGCAGTTTGGTCTTACAGGGACGCGGCTACACCTTC. Amino acids: CASSLVLQGRGYTF.

This clonotype was counted between two and nine times. This chain uses TRBV12-3 or TRBV12-4 with TRBJ2-4, with 9 bases fitting TRBD1. V lost 6 bases to trimming and J lost 11 bases; unmatched junction nucleotides: 8. This CDR3 region has 13 residues. The CDR3 DNA sequence: TGTGCCAGCAGCCCCAACACAGGGGGCCTTCAGTACTTC. It codes for CASSPNTGGLQYF.

This clonotype was detected once. The rearrangement links TRBV19 to TRBJ2-3; D may be TRBD2 (7 bases). This CDR3 has 15 amino acids. V gave up 5 bases and J gave up 6 bases, with 18 bases separating them. The V gene's germline CDR1 is LNHDA and CDR2 SQIVND (reference sequence). Here the CDR3 DNA reads TGTGCCAGTAGTTCGTTTGGGGGGGCTGTGGATACGCAGTATTTT. This encodes CASSSFGGAVDTQYF.

This clonotype showed up just a few times. The gene calls are TRBV7-8 and TRBJ2-1, with TRBD2 as a possible D gene (6 bases). There are 15 residues in the CDR3. Deletions cut 3 bases from V and 10 bases from J, with 19 bases between. Germline V gives CDR1 SGHVS, CDR2 FQNEAQ. The chain's CDR3 is CASSFAALALREQFF. In DNA, the CDR3 is TGTGCCAGCAGCTTCGCCGCACTAGCCCTAAGGGAGCAGTTCTTC. The full variable domain, in which reference TRBV7-8 and TRBJ2-1 provide the parts outside the CDR3, is GAGVSQSPRYKVAKRGQDVALRCDPISGHVSLFWYQQALGQGPEFLTYFQNEAQLDKSGLPSDRFFAERPEGSVSTLKIQRTQQEDSAVYLCASSFAALALREQFFGPGTRLTVL.

J is TRBJ2-7 and V is TRBV5-1, with 13 bases matching TRBD2. The germline V gene has CDR1 SGHRS and CDR2 YFSETQ. The CDR3 consists of 16 residues. The V and J ends lost 4 bases and 3 bases, in that order; junction bases with no gene match: 7. CDR3 amino acids: CASSPGGLAGLYEQYF. The CDR3 region has the DNA TGCGCCAGCAGCCCTGGGGGACTAGCGGGACTCTACGAGCAGTACTTC.

This clonotype occurred a few times. The rearrangement links TRBV15 to TRBJ2-2; the D gene is possibly TRBD2 (5 bases). Germline assignment: CDR1 LNHNV and CDR2 YYDKDF (reference sequence). Trimming took 0 bases from V and 4 from J, leaving 12 bases between them. CDR3 length equals 16 residues. CDR3 loop: CATSRDRTDSTGELFF. The CDR3 nucleotides are TGTGCCACCAGCAGAGATCGGACTGATTCCACCGGGGAGCTGTTTTTT. Drawing the rest from reference TRBV15 and TRBJ2-2, the complete variable domain is DAMVIQNPRYQVTQFGKPVTLSCSQTLNHNVMYWYQQKSSQAPKLLFHYYDKDFNNEADTPDNFQSRRPNTSFCFLDIRSPGLGDTAMYLCATSRDRTDSTGELFFGEGSRLTVL.

This sequence joins TRBV29-1 and TRBJ2-3; a weak D match, TRBD1 (6 bases). Per the germline V gene, CDR1 is SQVTM and CDR2 is ANQGSEA. The germline V and J ends were trimmed by 2 bases and 5 bases, with 8 bases remaining between them. The CDR3 is 12 residues long. CDR3 DNA sequence: TGCAGCGTTGAATCACAGGGAGATACGCAGTATTTT. Its translation is CSVESQGDTQYF.

This clonotype has just a few counts. The chain employs TRBV29-1 and TRBJ2-7, with 11 bases aligning to TRBD2. This CDR3 region has 16 residues. Germline V CDR1 and CDR2: SQVTM, ANQGSEA. The V gene end was trimmed by 5 bases and the J gene end by 5 bases; junction bases not matched to a gene: 14. The CDR3 DNA sequence: TGCAGCGTTCTCCCCCTCTTAGCGGGAGGGCCCCACGAGCAGTACTTC. Protein product: CSVLPLLAGGPHEQYF.

This clonotype came up a few times. This chain uses TRBV20-1 with TRBJ2-3; TRBD2 matches 9 bases. Losses at the gene ends were 5 bases for V and 7 bases for J; bases not matched to a gene: 13. CDR1 and CDR2 (germline): DFQATT, SNEGSKA (reference sequence). This CDR3 comprises 15 residues. The CDR3 protein is CSAHSQREAQYTQYF. The CDR3 DNA reads as TGCAGTGCTCATTCTCAGCGGGAGGCCCAATATACGCAGTATTTT.

This chain uses TRBV24-1 with TRBJ2-1; 7 bases are shared with TRBD1. Trimming at V came to 3 bases and at J to 4 bases, leaving 2 bases not matched to a gene. Per germline, CDR1 KGHDR and CDR2 SFDVKD. This CDR3 contains 14 residues. CDR3 region: CATSDTQGYNEQFF. The CDR3 region has the DNA TGTGCCACCAGTGATACACAGGGGTACAATGAGCAGTTCTTC.

The V call is TRBV12-3 or TRBV12-4, the J call TRBJ2-2, with 9 bases aligning to TRBD2. The length of the CDR3 is 13 residues. The V and J ends lost 6 bases and 10 bases, in that order; junction bases with no gene match: 6. CDR3 in DNA: TGTGCCAGCAGCCGAGGACTAGCGATGGAGCTGTTTTTT. It encodes CASSRGLAMELFF.

This clonotype occurred a few times. The rearrangement links TRBV6-5 to TRBJ1-1; 7 nucleotides line up with TRBD1. The V gene's germline CDR1 is MNHEY and CDR2 SVGAGI. J lost 5 bases, V lost 1 base, and 10 bases had no gene match. This CDR3 is 16 amino acids long. This CDR3 is CASSYFWTGQVTEAFF. The CDR3 DNA reads TGTGCCAGCAGTTACTTCTGGACAGGCCAAGTGACTGAAGCTTTCTTT.

This clonotype showed up just a few times. It is unclear where the CDR3 begins or ends on the DNA, so no DNA is shown, and the CDR3 is as TCRdb lists it. This chain joins TRBV4-1 and TRBJ2-3; the DNA was not compared with TRBD1, the D call given in the table. Germline V gives CDR1 MGHRA, CDR2 YSYEKL. Including both end residues, the CDR3 is 13 amino acids long. The CDR3 sequence is CASSQVAGGSRYF.

This chain joins TRBV7-9 and TRBJ1-1; the D is unclear. CDR1 and CDR2 (germline): SEHNR, FQNEAQ (reference sequence). V was cut by 5 bases and J by 7 bases, with 20 bases left in between. The length of the CDR3 is 15 residues. CDR3 nucleotide sequence: TGTGCCAGCAGCCCCCCCAAGTCTCTCCTGATTGAAGCTTTCTTT. It codes for CASSPPKSLLIEAFF.

This clonotype was counted only a few times. CDR3 DNA: TGTGCCACCCCGGACCACGAAAGTGGGTTGGCGGGAGGACCGTACAATGAGCAGTTCTTC. Amino acids: CATPDHESGLAGGPYNEQFF. V gene TRBV11-1 combines with J gene TRBJ2-1; 8 positions agree with TRBD2. This CDR3 contains 20 residues. V shed 10 bases, J shed 4 bases, and the junction held 27 bases outside the gene matches. The germline gives CDR1 SGHAT, CDR2 FQDESV (reference sequence). The full variable domain, rest sourced from reference TRBV11-1 and TRBJ2-1, is EAEVAQSPRYKITEKSQAVAFWCDPISGHATLYWYRQILGQGPELLVQFQDESVVDDSQLPKDRFSAERLKGVDSTLKIQPAELGDSAMYLCATPDHESGLAGGPYNEQFFGPGTRLTVL.

The table lists this clonotype with a few counts. The V call is TRBV27, the J call TRBJ2-1, with D possibly being TRBD2 (5 bases). This CDR3 spans 13 amino acids. Germline CDR1 and CDR2: MNHEY and SMNVEV (reference sequence). V shed 3 bases and J shed 6 bases, with 9 bases lying between them. The CDR3 reads CASSFGDPNEQFF. CDR3 nucleotides: TGTGCCAGCAGTTTCGGGGATCCCAATGAGCAGTTCTTC.

This clonotype was seen a handful of times. The CDR3 region is CSGTATDNEQFF. CDR3 coding DNA: TGCAGCGGCACCGCTACCGACAATGAGCAGTTCTTC. The chain has TRBV29-1 and TRBJ2-1; D uncertain. The CDR3 consists of 12 residues. Germline CDR1 is SQVTM and CDR2 is ANQGSEA. Trimming cost V 7 bases and J 5 bases, with 12 bases left between them.

V and J are TRBV4-1 and TRBJ2-1, with D tentatively TRBD2 (5 bases). This CDR3 has 17 amino acids. Germline lookup yields CDR1 MGHRA and CDR2 YSYEKL. V was shortened by 1 base and J by 0 bases, with 13 bases between the two germline ends. The CDR3 region has the DNA TGCGCCAGCAGCCAAGCGATTGGCGCGGGCTCCTACAATGAGCAGTTCTTC. It encodes CASSQAIGAGSYNEQFF.

The table lists this clonotype with a few counts. The chain combines TRBV12-3 or TRBV12-4 with TRBJ2-1, with TRBD2 matching over 10 bases. The CDR3 contains 14 residues. V shed 3 bases and J 6 bases; nucleotides not matched to a gene: 2. In nucleotides, the CDR3 is TGTGCCAGCAGTTTGCTAGCGGGGGCCAATGAGCAGTTCTTC. Translating it yields CASSLLAGANEQFF.

This clonotype showed up just a few times. The chain links TRBV20-1 to TRBJ2-5; D is unclear. Germline V CDR1 and CDR2: DFQATT, SNEGSKA (reference sequence). Trimming pared 5 bases from V and 2 bases from J, leaving 12 bases between. CDR3 size: 13 residues. CDR3 residues: CSAFGLIQETQYF. The CDR3 coding sequence is TGCAGTGCTTTCGGGCTAATTCAAGAGACCCAGTACTTC.

The CDR3 DNA reads as TGTGCCAGTAGTCCGGACAGGCTATATGGCTACACCTTC. As protein: CASSPDRLYGYTF. V is TRBV19 and J is TRBJ1-2; 7 nucleotides match TRBD1. Germline lookup yields CDR1 LNHDA and CDR2 SQIVND (reference sequence). Trimming at V came to 5 bases and at J to 5 bases, leaving 5 bases not matched to a gene. CDR3 length: 13 residues. The full variable domain, completed using reference TRBV19 and TRBJ1-2, is DGGITQSPKYLFRKEGQNVTLSCEQNLNHDAMYWYRQDPGQGLRLIYYSQIVNDFQKGDIAEGYSVSREKKESFPLTVTSAQKNPTAFYLCASSPDRLYGYTFGSGTRLTVV.

There are a few counts of this clonotype. The genes are TRBV5-1 and TRBJ1-2; D perhaps matches TRBD1 (5 bases). The V end was cut by 4 bases, the J end by 5 bases, with 18 bases between. CDR3 length: 15 amino acids. Germline CDR1 and CDR2: SGHRS and YFSETQ. CDR3 coding DNA: TGCGCCAGCAGCGGGGGAGGCGGAGGGACTTATGGCTACACCTTC. The encoded protein is CASSGGGGGTYGYTF.

The chain employs TRBV10-1 and TRBJ2-7, with TRBD2 matching over 11 bases. Per germline, CDR1 WNHNN and CDR2 SYGVQD (reference sequence). The CDR3 is 14 residues long. J lost 8 bases, V lost 2 bases, and 5 bases had no gene match. The CDR3 coding sequence is TGCGCCAGCAGTGAGGTACTAGCGGGAGCCAAGCAGTACTTC. Amino acids: CASSEVLAGAKQYF.

This chain links TRBV6-1 with TRBJ1-1, with unresolved D. This CDR3 has 12 residues. CDR1 is MNHNS, CDR2 SASEGT, per germline. Trimming left V 5 bases short and J 1 base short, with 5 bases between. CDR3 region: CASSKPNTEAFF. The CDR3 DNA reads TGTGCCAGCAGTAAACCGAACACTGAAGCTTTCTTT.

At least ten counts were recorded for this clonotype. This rearrangement joins TRBV4-2 to TRBJ2-1, with unresolved D. The CDR3 covers 17 residues. Germline V lookup: CDR1 LGHNA, CDR2 YNFKEQ. V was clipped by 0 bases and J by 0 bases, with 12 bases between them. CDR3 coding DNA: TGTGCCAGCAGCCAAGATATCGCGGTTAGCTCCTACAATGAGCAGTTCTTC. This encodes CASSQDIAVSSYNEQFF.